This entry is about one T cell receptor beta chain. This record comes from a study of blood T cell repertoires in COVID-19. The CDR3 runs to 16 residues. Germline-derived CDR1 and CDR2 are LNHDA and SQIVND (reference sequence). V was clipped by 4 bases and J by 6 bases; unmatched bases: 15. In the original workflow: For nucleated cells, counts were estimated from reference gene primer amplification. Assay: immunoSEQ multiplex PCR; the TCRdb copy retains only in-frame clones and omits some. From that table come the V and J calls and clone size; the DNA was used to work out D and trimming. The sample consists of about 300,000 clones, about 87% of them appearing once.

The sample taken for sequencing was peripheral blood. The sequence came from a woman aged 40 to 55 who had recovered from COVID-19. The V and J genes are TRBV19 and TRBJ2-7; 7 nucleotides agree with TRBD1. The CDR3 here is CASSTLDRLSFGEQYF. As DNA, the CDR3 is TGTGCCAGTAGTACCCTGGACAGGCTCTCTTTTGGCGAGCAGTACTTC.